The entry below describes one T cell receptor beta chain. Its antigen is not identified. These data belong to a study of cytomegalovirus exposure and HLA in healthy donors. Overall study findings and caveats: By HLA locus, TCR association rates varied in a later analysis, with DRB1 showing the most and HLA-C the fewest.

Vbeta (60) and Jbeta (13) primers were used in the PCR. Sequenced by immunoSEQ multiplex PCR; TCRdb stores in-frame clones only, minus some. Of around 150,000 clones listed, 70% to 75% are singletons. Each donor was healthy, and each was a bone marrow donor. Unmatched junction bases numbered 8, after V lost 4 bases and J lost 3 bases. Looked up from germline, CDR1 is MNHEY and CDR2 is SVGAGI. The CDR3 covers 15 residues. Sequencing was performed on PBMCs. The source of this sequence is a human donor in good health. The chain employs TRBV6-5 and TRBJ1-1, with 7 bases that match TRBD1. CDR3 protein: CASSFSTQGDTEAFF. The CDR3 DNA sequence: TGTGCCAGCAGTTTCTCGACTCAGGGGGACACTGAAGCTTTCTTT.